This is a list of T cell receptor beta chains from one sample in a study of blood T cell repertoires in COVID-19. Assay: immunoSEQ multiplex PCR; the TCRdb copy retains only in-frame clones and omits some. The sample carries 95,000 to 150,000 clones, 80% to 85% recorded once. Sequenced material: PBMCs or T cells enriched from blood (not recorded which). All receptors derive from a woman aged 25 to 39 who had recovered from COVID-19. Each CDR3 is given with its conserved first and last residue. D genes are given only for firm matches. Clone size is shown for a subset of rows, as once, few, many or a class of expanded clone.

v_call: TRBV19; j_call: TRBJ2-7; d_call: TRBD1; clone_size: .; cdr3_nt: TGTGCCAGTAGTATACTTCCGGGACAGGGGACCTACGAGCAGTACTTC; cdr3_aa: CASSILPGQGTYEQYF
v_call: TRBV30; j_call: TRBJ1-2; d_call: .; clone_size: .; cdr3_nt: TGTGCCCAGGCAGCTTCGAGCTATGGCTACACCTTC; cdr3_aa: CAQAASSYGYTF
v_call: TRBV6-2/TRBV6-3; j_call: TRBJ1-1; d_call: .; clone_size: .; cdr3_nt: TGTGCCAGCAGCCGGGGGGTGGCTGAAGCTTTCTTT; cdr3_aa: CASSRGVAEAFF
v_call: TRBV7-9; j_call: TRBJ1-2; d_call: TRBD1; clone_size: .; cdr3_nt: TGTGCCAGCAACTCGGGGGACAGGGGGACCTATGGCTACACCTTC; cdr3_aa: CASNSGDRGTYGYTF
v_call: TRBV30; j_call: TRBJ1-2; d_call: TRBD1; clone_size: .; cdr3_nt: TGTGCCTGGAGTACAACAGGGGCGACTGATTCGAGTGGCTACACCTTC; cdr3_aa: CAWSTTGATDSSGYTF
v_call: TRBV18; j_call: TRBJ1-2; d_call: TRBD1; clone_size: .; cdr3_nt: TGTGCCAGCTCACCACCGGCAGGGGGCGAAAACATCTATGGCTACACCTTC; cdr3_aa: CASSPPAGGENIYGYTF
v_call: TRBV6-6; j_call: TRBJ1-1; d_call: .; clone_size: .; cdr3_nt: TGTGCCAGCAGTCTTCGGCAGGGAGGTATCACTGAAGCTTTCTTT; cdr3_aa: CASSLRQGGITEAFF
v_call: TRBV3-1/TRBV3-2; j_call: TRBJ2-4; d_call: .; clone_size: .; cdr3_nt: TGTGCCAGCAGCCGAGGCGAGGGCAAAAACATTCAGTACTTC; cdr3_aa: CASSRGEGKNIQYF
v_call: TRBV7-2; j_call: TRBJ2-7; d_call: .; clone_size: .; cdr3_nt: TGTGCCAGCAGCTCGAACAGGGTGAGCTACGAGCAGTACTTC; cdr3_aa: CASSSNRVSYEQYF
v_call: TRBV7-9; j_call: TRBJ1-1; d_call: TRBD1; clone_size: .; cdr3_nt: TGTGCCAGCAGCTTAGCGGACAGGGGGAGCACTGAAGCTTTCTTT; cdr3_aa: CASSLADRGSTEAFF
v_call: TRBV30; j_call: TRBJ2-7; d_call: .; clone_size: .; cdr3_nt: TGTGCCTGGGGACTACCAGAGCGGCTCGAGCAGTACTTC; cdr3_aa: CAWGLPERLEQYF
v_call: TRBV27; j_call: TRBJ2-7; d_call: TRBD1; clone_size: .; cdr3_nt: TGTGCCAGCAGTGTTATGGGGACAGGTTCCTACGAGCAGTACTTC; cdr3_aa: CASSVMGTGSYEQYF
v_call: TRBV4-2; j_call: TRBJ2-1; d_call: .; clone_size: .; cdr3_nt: TGTGCCAGCAGCCAAGGAACGTCCTCTAGAAATGAGCAGTTCTTC; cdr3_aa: CASSQGTSSRNEQFF
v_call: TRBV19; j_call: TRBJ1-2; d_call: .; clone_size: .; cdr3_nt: TGTGCCAGTAGTCCCCCGGACAGTCGCTACACCTTC; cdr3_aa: CASSPPDSRYTF
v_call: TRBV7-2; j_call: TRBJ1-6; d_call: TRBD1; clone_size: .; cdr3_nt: TGTGCCAGCACCCGGACAGGTGATGGATCACCCCTCCACTTT; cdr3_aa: CASTRTGDGSPLHF
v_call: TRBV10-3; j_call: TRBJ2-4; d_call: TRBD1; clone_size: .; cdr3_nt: TGTGCCATCAGTGAAGGGGACAGGGGTGGTGGAATTCAGTACTTC; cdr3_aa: CAISEGDRGGGIQYF
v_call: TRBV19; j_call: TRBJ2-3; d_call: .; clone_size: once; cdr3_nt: TGTGCCAGTAGTACCGCTAGCGACTACGACACAGATACGCAGTATTTT; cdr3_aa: CASSTASDYDTDTQYF
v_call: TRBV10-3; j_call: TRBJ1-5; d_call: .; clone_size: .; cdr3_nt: TGTGCCATCAGTGGCAGGAGGGGTAGCAATCAGCCCCAGCATTTT; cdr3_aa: CAISGRRGSNQPQHF
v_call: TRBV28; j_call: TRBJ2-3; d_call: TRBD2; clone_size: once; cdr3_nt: TGTGGGGCTAAAGCGGGAGGGCCCACAGATACGCAGTATTTT; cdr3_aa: CGAKAGGPTDTQYF
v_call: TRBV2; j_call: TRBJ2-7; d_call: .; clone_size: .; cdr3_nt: TGTGCCAGCAGTCTAGAATACGAGCAGTACTTC; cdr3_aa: CASSLEYEQYF
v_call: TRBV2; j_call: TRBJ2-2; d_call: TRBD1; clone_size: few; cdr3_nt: TGTGCCAGCAGTACGCAGGGGGCGCGAACCGGGGAGCTGTTTTTT; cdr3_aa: CASSTQGARTGELFF
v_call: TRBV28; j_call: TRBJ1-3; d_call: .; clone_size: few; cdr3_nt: TGTGCCAGCAGTTTTGGGGGGGTTGGAAACACCATATATTTT; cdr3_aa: CASSFGGVGNTIYF
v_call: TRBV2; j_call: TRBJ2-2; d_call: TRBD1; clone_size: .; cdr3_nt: TGTGCCAGCAGTGATCCCCTGGACAGGGATCGGACCGGGGAGCTGTTTTTT; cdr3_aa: CASSDPLDRDRTGELFF
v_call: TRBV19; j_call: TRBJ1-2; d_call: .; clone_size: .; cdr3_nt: TGTGCCAGTAGTATAGCAGGAAAAGGCTACACCTTC; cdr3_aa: CASSIAGKGYTF
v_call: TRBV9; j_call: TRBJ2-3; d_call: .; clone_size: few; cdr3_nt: TGTGCCAGCAGCGTAGATTTCTCGGCTAGCGGCACAGATACGCAGTATTTT; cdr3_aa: CASSVDFSASGTDTQYF
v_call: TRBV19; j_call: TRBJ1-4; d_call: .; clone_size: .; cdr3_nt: TGTGCCAGTAGTATGGGGAGGTACGGCTATGATCAGCTGTTTTTT; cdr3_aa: CASSMGRYGYDQLFF
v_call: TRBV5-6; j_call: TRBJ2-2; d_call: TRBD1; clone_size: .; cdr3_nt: TGTGCCAGCAGCCACGGACAGGGAAACTCCGGGGAGCTGTTTTTT; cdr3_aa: CASSHGQGNSGELFF
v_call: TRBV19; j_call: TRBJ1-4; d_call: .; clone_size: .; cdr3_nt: TGTGCCAGTAGTATGGGAGGCCAGATTAATGAAAAACTGTTTTTT; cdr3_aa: CASSMGGQINEKLFF
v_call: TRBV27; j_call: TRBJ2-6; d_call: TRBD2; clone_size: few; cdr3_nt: TGTGCCAGCAGTTTAGTCCGACTAGCGGGGAACTCTGGGGCCAACGTCCTGACTTTC; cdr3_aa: CASSLVRLAGNSGANVLTF
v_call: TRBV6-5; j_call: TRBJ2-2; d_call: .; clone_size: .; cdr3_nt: TGTGCCAGCAGGGAGGGACTCCTCACCGGGGAGCTGTTTTTT; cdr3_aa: CASREGLLTGELFF
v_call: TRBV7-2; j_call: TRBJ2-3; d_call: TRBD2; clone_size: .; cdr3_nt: TGTGCCAGCAGCTTAGAGGGAGGGGCGGGACTAGATACGCAGTATTTT; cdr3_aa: CASSLEGGAGLDTQYF
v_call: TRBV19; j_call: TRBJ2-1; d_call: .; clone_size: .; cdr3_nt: TGTGCCAGCAATAACGCCCCCCGAGGACAGCAGAATGAGCAGTTCTTC; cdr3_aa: CASNNAPRGQQNEQFF
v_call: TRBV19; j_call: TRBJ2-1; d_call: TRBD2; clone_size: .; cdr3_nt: TGTGCCAGTAGTCCCCCTCTAGCGGGAGACCACAATGAGCAGTTCTTC; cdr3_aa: CASSPPLAGDHNEQFF
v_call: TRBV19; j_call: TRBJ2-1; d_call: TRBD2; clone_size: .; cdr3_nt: TGTGCCAGTAGTGAATTAGCGGGGTTGGGGCAGTTCTTC; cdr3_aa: CASSELAGLGQFF
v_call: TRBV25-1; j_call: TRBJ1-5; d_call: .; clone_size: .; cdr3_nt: TGTGCCAGCGCTACGGGGGGCGCAAATCAGCCCCAGCATTTT; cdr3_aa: CASATGGANQPQHF
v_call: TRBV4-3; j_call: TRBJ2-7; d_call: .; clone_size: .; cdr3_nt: TGCGCCAGCAGCCAAGATCGGGGGGCCTCCTACGAGCAGTACTTC; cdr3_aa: CASSQDRGASYEQYF
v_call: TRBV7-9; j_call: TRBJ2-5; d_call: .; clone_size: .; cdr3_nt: TGTGCCAGCAGCTTAGGGCGGGAACAAGAGACCCAGTACTTC; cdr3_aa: CASSLGREQETQYF
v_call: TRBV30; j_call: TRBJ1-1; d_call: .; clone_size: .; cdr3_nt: TGTGCCTGGACACGAACTATGAACACTGAAGCTTTCTTT; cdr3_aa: CAWTRTMNTEAFF
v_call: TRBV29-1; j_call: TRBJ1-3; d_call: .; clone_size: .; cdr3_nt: TGCAGCGTTGAGGTACGCGGCAGGGCCTTGGGAAACACCATATATTTT; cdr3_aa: CSVEVRGRALGNTIYF
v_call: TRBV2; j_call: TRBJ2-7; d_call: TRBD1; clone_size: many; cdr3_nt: TGTGCCAGCACGGGACAGAGATACGAGCAGTACTTC; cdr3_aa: CASTGQRYEQYF
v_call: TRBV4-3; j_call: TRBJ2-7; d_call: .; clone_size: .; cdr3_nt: TGCGCCAGCAGCCAAGATGTATTGGAGGGTTACGAGCAGTACTTC; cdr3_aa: CASSQDVLEGYEQYF
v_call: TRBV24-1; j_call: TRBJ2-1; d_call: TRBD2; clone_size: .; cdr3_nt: TGTGCCACCAGTGGTATGGCTAGCGGGAGGGACCACAATGAGCAGTTCTTC; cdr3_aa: CATSGMASGRDHNEQFF
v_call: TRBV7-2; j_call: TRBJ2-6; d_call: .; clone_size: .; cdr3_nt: TGTGCCAGCAGCCCAAGAGTGAGCTCTGGGGCCAACGTCCTGACTTTC; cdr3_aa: CASSPRVSSGANVLTF
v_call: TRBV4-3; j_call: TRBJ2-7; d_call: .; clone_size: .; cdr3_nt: TGCGCCAGCAGCCAAGGTGGCACTCCCCCTCAGGGATACGAGCAGTACTTC; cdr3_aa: CASSQGGTPPQGYEQYF
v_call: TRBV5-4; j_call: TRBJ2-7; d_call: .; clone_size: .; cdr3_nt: TGTGCCAGCAGCCGCCGGGGAAAGGGCTCCTACGAGCAGTACTTC; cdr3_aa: CASSRRGKGSYEQYF
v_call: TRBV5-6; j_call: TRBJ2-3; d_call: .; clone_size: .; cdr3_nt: TGTGCCAGCAGCTTGGAGGGGGTTACAGATACGCAGTATTTT; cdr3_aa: CASSLEGVTDTQYF
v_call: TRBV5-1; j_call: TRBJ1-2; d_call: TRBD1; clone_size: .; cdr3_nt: TGCGCCAGCAGCTGGGGTGGACAGGGACTCAATGGCTACACCTTC; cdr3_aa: CASSWGGQGLNGYTF
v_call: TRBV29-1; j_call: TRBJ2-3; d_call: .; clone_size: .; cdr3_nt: TGCAGCGCCGAGTTTCCCGGAGATACGCAGTATTTT; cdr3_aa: CSAEFPGDTQYF
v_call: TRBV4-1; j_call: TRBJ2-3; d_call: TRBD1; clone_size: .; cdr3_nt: TGCGCCAGCAGCCAAGCTTGGACAGGGAGCACAGATACGCAGTATTTT; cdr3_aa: CASSQAWTGSTDTQYF
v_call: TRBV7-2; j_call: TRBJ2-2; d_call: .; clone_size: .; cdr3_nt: TGTGCCAGCAGCTTACGCCCAGGGCCCAACACCGGGGAGCTGTTTTTT; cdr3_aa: CASSLRPGPNTGELFF
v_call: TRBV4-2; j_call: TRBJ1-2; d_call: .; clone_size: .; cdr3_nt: TGTGCCAGCAGCCAAGGAGGAGGGGGGGTCTATGGCTACACCTTC; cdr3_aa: CASSQGGGGVYGYTF
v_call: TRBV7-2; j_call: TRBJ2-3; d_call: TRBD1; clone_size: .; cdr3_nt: TGTGCCAGCAGCTTAGATAGGGGGCGAAATACGCAGTATTTT; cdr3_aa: CASSLDRGRNTQYF
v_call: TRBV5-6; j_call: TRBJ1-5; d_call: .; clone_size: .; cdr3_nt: TGTGCCAGCAGCTCCTTCGATCAGGCCGGGAGGCAGCCCCAGCATTTT; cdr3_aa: CASSSFDQAGRQPQHF
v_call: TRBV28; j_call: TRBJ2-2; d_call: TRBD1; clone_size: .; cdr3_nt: TGTGCCAGCAGTCGGCCGGCAGGGGGCACCGGGGAGCTGTTTTTT; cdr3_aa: CASSRPAGGTGELFF
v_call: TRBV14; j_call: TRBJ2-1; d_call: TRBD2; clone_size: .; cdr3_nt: TGTGCCAGCAGCTCAGACGGTACGAGACGGACGGGACTAGCGGAGAACAATGAGCAGTTCTTC; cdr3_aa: CASSSDGTRRTGLAENNEQFF
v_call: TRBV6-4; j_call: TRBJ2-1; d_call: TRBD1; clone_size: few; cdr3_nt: TGTGCCAGCAGTGACGGGACAGGGGGTCATGAGCAGTTCTTC; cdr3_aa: CASSDGTGGHEQFF
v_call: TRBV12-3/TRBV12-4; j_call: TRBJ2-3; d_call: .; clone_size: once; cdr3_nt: TGTGCCAGCAGTGGGGCAGCAGATACGCAGTATTTT; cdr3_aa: CASSGAADTQYF
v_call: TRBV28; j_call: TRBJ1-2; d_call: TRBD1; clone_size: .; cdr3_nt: TGTGCCAGCAGTCTACTCGACAGGGGGCATTATGGCTACACCTTC; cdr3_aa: CASSLLDRGHYGYTF
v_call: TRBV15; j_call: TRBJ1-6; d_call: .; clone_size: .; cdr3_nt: TGTGCCACCAGCAGAGACACCAGGGCAGGTTCACCCCTCCACTTT; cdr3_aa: CATSRDTRAGSPLHF